This T cell receptor beta chain was profiled in a study of monozygotic twins with inflammatory bowel disease. The CDR3 length is 15 residues. Unfractionated whole blood yielded total RNA, and T cells were not sorted. Reanalyzing the 5' RACE reads, TCRdb keeps one entry per CDR3 protein, without DNA. Here the sample table reports fewer than 400,000 distinct CDR3 sequences. The receptor was isolated from a human donor with ulcerative colitis or Crohn's disease, or a healthy co-twin of an affected twin (not recorded which). The sample comprised blood. The chain carries TRBV12-3 or TRBV12-4 and TRBJ2-7; TCRdb indicates TRBD2, and absent DNA this call remains unverified. The CDR3 sequence: CASSFISGRAGEQYF.